This T cell receptor beta chain was documented in a study of early T cells in non-severe SARS-CoV-2 infection. Trimming shortened V by 7 bases and J by 5 bases, and 11 bases separated the two germline ends. Germline V gene lookup returns CDR1 MNHNY and CDR2 SVGAGI (reference sequence). The CDR3 covers 13 residues. This clonotype was counted a few times. Using its own MiXCR run on the 5' RACE reads, TCRdb lists one record per CDR3 protein. The sample has approximately 56,000 distinct CDR3 sequences, roughly 10% seen once. The sequenced material came from whole blood. The sequence was obtained from an adult who was a healthcare worker with PCR-confirmed SARS-CoV-2 infection or an uninfected control (not recorded which). The chain joins TRBV6-6 to TRBJ2-2, with no clear D. The DNA for the CDR3 is TGTGCCAGCACTTCTTGGTTAACCGGGGAGCTGTTTTTT. The encoded protein is CASTSWLTGELFF.